This TCR beta chain came from a study of regulatory T cells in long-lasting Graves disease. Findings of the study overall: The study examined only peripheral blood, not thyroid tissue. Limited sample numbers may have lowered accuracy.

With regard to this clonotype: Its antigen is as yet unknown. This sequence may be a read error, since a much larger clone differs from it by one base.

Germline V gene data show CDR1 as GTSNPN and CDR2 as SVGIG (reference sequence). The CDR3 is made up of 15 amino acids. The sample's time point: newly diagnosed GD, antithyroid drugs for less than 3 months. PBMC-extracted RNA yielded the TCR library. Building the TCR beta libraries relied on iRepertoire HTBI primers, and CDR3 regions underwent Arm-PCR. MiXCR, applied by TCRdb to the multiplex PCR reads, yields one record per CDR3 protein. The sample lists 440,000 or so distinct CDR3 sequences, 16% occurring once. In addition, the sample was reused for a study of T cells in Graves' hyperthyroidism and ophthalmopathy. From that second work: The study used the HTBI primer set for a first-round RT-PCR of the TCR CDR3.

This rearrangement joins TRBV30 to TRBJ2-2; the match to TRBD1 covers 7 bases. This sample comprised peripheral blood mononuclear cells (PBMCs), obtained at new diagnosis, from a patient treated with antithyroid drugs. This sequence was found in a woman in her twenties or thirties with Graves disease. The CDR3 nucleotides are TGTGCCTGGAGTGTACGAGGGGGCCTCACCGGGGAGCCGTTTTTT. Its protein is CAWSVRGGLTGEPFF.